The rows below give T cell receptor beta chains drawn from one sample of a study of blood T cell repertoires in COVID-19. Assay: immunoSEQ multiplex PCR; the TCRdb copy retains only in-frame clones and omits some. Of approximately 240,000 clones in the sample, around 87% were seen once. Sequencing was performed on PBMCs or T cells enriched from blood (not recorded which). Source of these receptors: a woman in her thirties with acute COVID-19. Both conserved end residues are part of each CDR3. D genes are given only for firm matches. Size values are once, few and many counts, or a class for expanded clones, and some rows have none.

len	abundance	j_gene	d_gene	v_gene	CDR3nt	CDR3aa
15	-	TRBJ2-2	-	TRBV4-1	TGCGCCAGCAGCCAATCGGGACATAACACCGGGGAGCTGTTTTTT	CASSQSGHNTGELFF
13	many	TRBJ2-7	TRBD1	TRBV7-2	TGTGCCAGCAGTGACAGGGCTCTCTACGAGCAGTACTTC	CASSDRALYEQYF
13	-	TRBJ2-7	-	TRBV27	TGTGCCAGCAGTTTTGGGCGGGCCTACGAGCAGTACTTC	CASSFGRAYEQYF
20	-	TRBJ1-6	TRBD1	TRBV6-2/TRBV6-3	TGTGCCAGCAGTCATCTTCACACCCCGGGACAGGGGGGTTATAATTCACCCCTCCACTTT	CASSHLHTPGQGGYNSPLHF
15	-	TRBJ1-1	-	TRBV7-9	TGTGCCAGCAGCTCACTCGAGGGGGACGCCACTGAAGCTTTCTTT	CASSSLEGDATEAFF
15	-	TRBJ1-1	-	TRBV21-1	TGTGCCAGCAGCAAATTCGGGAGCGGGGGGGCTGAAGCTTTCTTT	CASSKFGSGGAEAFF
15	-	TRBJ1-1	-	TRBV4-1	TGCGCCAGCAGCCTTTTATTTGGGGGGAGAACTGAAGCTTTCTTT	CASSLLFGGRTEAFF
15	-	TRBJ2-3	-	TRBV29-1	TGCAGCGTTGAAACGCCGAACCCTAGCCCAGATACGCAGTATTTT	CSVETPNPSPDTQYF
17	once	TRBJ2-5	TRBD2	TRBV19	TGTGCCAGTAGCCACCTAGCGGGAGGGCCGGGGGGAGAGACCCAGTACTTC	CASSHLAGGPGGETQYF
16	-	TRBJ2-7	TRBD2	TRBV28	TGTGCCAGCAGTTTCTCGACTAGCCGAAACTCCTACGAGCAGTACTTC	CASSFSTSRNSYEQYF
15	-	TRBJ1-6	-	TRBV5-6	TGTGCCAGCAGCTTGGCCGGGTTGTCAAGTTCACCCCTCCACTTT	CASSLAGLSSSPLHF
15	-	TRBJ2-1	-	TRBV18	TGTGCCAGCTCACCATACTCGGGTTCCTACAATGAGCAGTTCTTC	CASSPYSGSYNEQFF
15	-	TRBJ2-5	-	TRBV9	TGTGCCAGCAGCGAGGGATGGAGGTTGGCTGAGACCCAGTACTTC	CASSEGWRLAETQYF
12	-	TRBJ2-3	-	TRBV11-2	TGTGCCAGCAGCTTAGCCGGTGATACGCAGTATTTT	CASSLAGDTQYF
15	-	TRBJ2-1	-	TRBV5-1	TGCGCCAGCAGCCCCGGCGGGGATTCCTACAATGAGCAGTTCTTC	CASSPGGDSYNEQFF
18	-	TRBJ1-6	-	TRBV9	TGTGCCAGCAGCGTAGGGGGCAGATCCAGCTCCTATAATTCACCCCTCCACTTT	CASSVGGRSSSYNSPLHF
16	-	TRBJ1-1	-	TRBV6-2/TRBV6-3	TGTGCCAGCAGTTACTCGAGGTCAGGGAAGAACACTGAAGCTTTCTTT	CASSYSRSGKNTEAFF
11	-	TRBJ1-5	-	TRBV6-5	TGTGCCAGCAGGGAGGAGTGGCCCCAGCATTTT	CASREEWPQHF
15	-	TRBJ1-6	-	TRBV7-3	TGTGCCAGCAGTGAAGGGGGTTATTATAATTCACCCCTCCACTTT	CASSEGGYYNSPLHF
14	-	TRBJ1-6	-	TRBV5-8	TGTGCCAGCAGCTTGGTGAGGGATAATTCACCCCTCCACTTT	CASSLVRDNSPLHF
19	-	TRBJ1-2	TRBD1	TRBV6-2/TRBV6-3	TGTGCCAGCAGTTACTCGAGTGTTTTCACTGGCAGGGGGGACTATGGCTACACCTTC	CASSYSSVFTGRGDYGYTF
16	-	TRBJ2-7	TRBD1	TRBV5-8	TGTGCCAGCAGCTTGGGTCGGGACAGACTCTCCTACGAGCAGTACTTC	CASSLGRDRLSYEQYF
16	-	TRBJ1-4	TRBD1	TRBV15	TGTGCCACCAGCAGAGAGAAACAGGGGTTTGGAGAAAAACTGTTTTTT	CATSREKQGFGEKLFF
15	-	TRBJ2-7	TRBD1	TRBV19	TGTGCCAGTACCACCCGGGACAGAGGGTTCTACGAGCAGTACTTC	CASTTRDRGFYEQYF
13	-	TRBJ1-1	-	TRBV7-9	TGTGCCAGCAGCCCAAGGTCGGGGACTGAAGCTTTCTTT	CASSPRSGTEAFF
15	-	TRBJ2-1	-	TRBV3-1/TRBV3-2	TGTGCCAGCAGCAACGTGGGGGGATCCTACAATGAGCAGTTCTTC	CASSNVGGSYNEQFF
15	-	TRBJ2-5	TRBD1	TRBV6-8	TGTGCCAGCAGCCATGACAGGGGTTACCAAGAGACCCAGTACTTC	CASSHDRGYQETQYF
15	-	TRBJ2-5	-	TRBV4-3	TGCGCCAGCAGCCAAGGCACCAGGCCACAAGAGACCCAGTACTTC	CASSQGTRPQETQYF
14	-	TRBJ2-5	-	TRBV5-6	TGTGCCAGCAGCTTGGAGGGCAGGGCGGAGACCCAGTACTTC	CASSLEGRAETQYF
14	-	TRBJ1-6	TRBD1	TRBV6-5	TGTGCCAGCAGGGACAGGGTGTATAATTCACCCCTCCACTTT	CASRDRVYNSPLHF
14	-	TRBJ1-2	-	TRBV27	TGTGCCACCCGAAAACCCGGGGGACTCAATGGCTACACCTTC	CATRKPGGLNGYTF
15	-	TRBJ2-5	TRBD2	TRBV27	TGTGCCACCCCGGGACTAGCGGGGGCAATGGAGACCCAGTACTTC	CATPGLAGAMETQYF
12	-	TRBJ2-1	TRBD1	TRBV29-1	TGCAGCGCGGGACAGCTTGACAATGAGCAGTTCTTC	CSAGQLDNEQFF
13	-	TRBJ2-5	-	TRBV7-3	TGTGCCAGCAGTATCGCAGGGATGGGGACCCAGTACTTC	CASSIAGMGTQYF
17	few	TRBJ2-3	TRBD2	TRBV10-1	TGCGCCAGCGAACGTCCGCCAGCGGGATTTGTACCAGATACGCAGTATTTT	CASERPPAGFVPDTQYF
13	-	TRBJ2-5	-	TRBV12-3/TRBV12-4	TGTGCCAGCAGTTTAGAGAGCCGGGAGACCCAGTACTTC	CASSLESRETQYF
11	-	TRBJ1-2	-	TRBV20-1	TGCAGTGCCCCAGACAGGAGGGGCTACACCTTC	CSAPDRRGYTF
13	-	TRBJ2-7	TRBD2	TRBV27	TGTGCCAGCAGCCTACGGGAGGCCTACGAGCAGTACTTC	CASSLREAYEQYF
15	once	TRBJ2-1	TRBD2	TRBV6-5	TGTGCCAGCAACCCCGTGGGACTACAGGCCCATGAGCAGTTCTTC	CASNPVGLQAHEQFF
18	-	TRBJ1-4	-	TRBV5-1	TGCGCCAGCAGCTTGGAGCCGTCAGGGGCTCCAAATAATGAAAAACTGTTTTTT	CASSLEPSGAPNNEKLFF
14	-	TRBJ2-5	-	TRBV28	TGTGCCAGCAGCCCCGGGGGAGGTCTAAAGACCCAGTACTTC	CASSPGGGLKTQYF
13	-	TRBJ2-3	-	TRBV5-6	TGTGCCAGCAGCGCGCCAAGCACAGATACGCAGTATTTT	CASSAPSTDTQYF
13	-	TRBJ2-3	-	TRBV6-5	TGTGCCAGCAGGACAGTTCTCACAGATACGCAGTATTTT	CASRTVLTDTQYF
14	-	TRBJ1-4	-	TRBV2	TGTGCCAGCACGGAACAGGCGATTCATGAAAAACTGTTTTTT	CASTEQAIHEKLFF
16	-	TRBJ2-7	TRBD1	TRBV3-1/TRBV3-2	TGTGCCAGCAGCCAGGTCCTCGGGACAGGGGGCGCGCGGCAGTACTTC	CASSQVLGTGGARQYF
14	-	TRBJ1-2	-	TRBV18	TGTGCCAGCTCACCACAGGGGGATCACTATGGCTACACCTTC	CASSPQGDHYGYTF
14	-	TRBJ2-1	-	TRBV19	TGTGCCAGTAGTATGGGGCTAGTGCACAATGAGCAGTTCTTC	CASSMGLVHNEQFF
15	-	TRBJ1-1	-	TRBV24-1	TGTGCCACCCGCTACAGGGCCACCAAGAACACTGAAGCTTTCTTT	CATRYRATKNTEAFF
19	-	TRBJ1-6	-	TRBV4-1	TGCGCCAGCAGCCAAGATCCCCCCGTTACAGGGTGGAATAATTCACCCCTCCACTTT	CASSQDPPVTGWNNSPLHF
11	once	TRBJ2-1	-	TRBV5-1	TGCGCCAGCAGCCTTGACAATGAGCAGTTCTTC	CASSLDNEQFF
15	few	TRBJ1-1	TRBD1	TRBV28	TGTGCCAGCAGTTTCTACAGGGGGGGACGAGGGGAAGCTTTCTTT	CASSFYRGGRGEAFF
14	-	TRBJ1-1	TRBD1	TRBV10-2	TGCGCCAGCAGTGAGGGACAGGGGAACACTGAAGCTTTCTTT	CASSEGQGNTEAFF
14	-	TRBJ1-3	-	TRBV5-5	TGTGCCAGCAGCCATGGGACTTTGGGAAACACCATATATTTT	CASSHGTLGNTIYF
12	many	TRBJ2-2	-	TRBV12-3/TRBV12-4	TGTGCCAGCACCCCTGAGCTCGGGGAGCTGTTTTTT	CASTPELGELFF
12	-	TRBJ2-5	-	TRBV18	TGTGCCAGCTCACAGGGGCAGGAGACCCAGTACTTC	CASSQGQETQYF
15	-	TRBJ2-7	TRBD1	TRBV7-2	TGTGCCAGCAGCCCCAATCGGGGACAGACCTACGAGCAGTACTTC	CASSPNRGQTYEQYF